A selection of T cell receptor beta chains follows, all from one sample in a study of cytomegalovirus exposure and HLA in healthy donors. Clones were sequenced by immunoSEQ multiplex PCR, and TCRdb holds only the in-frame ones, with some missing. The top ten hold less than 8.5% of the sample, which has about 240,000 clones, 81% seen once. Sequenced material: PBMCs. Receptor source: a woman aged 55 to 70 in good health and CMV-seropositive. The CDR3 runs from the conserved cysteine through the conserved F or W. D genes are given only for firm matches. Not every row has a clone size; where given, it reads once, few, many or a size class.

v_gene,d_gene,abundance,len,j_gene,CDR3nt,CDR3aa
TRBV7-3,TRBD1,few,15,TRBJ2-5,TGTGCCAGCAGCTTAATGGGACAGGGGGCCGAGACCCAGTACTTC,CASSLMGQGAETQYF
TRBV6-6,TRBD2,-,15,TRBJ2-7,TGTGCCAGCAGTTACGAAATGGGCGGGGGGTACGAGCAGTACTTC,CASSYEMGGGYEQYF
TRBV28,TRBD1,-,14,TRBJ1-1,TGTGCCAGCAGTTTAGGGGGACAGGTCACTGAAGCTTTCTTT,CASSLGGQVTEAFF
TRBV4-2,TRBD2,-,16,TRBJ2-7,TGTGCCAGCAGCCAAGTGGTTAGCGGGCGAGTAGGGGATCAGTACTTC,CASSQVVSGRVGDQYF
TRBV5-8,TRBD1,once,13,TRBJ2-5,TGTGCCAGCAAAACAGGGGGGCGAGAGACCCAGTACTTC,CASKTGGRETQYF
TRBV19,TRBD1,once,14,TRBJ2-7,TGTGCCAGTAGTGCGCCAGGGGGTATGTTGGAGCAGTACTTC,CASSAPGGMLEQYF
TRBV9,TRBD2,-,16,TRBJ2-3,TGTGCCAGCAGCGTACTAGCGGGAGGTGGGACAGATACGCAGTATTTT,CASSVLAGGGTDTQYF
TRBV5-6,TRBD1,once,16,TRBJ1-4,TGTGCCAGCAGCGCCCGACAGGGGTCAAGGATGGAAAAACTGTTTTTT,CASSARQGSRMEKLFF
TRBV5-1,-,-,15,TRBJ2-2,TGCGCCAGCAGCTTCGGACAGACAGTTCCCGGGGAGCTGTTTTTT,CASSFGQTVPGELFF
TRBV5-1,-,-,15,TRBJ2-7,TGCGCCAGCAGCTTGGCCCCGGGGAACTCCTACGAGCAGTACTTC,CASSLAPGNSYEQYF
TRBV29-1,TRBD2,-,10,TRBJ2-5,TGCAGCTTAGCGGGAGAGGCCCAGTACTTC,CSLAGEAQYF
TRBV7-3,TRBD1,-,14,TRBJ2-3,TGTGCCAGCAGCTCCCAGGGGGCCACAGATACGCAGTATTTT,CASSSQGATDTQYF
TRBV5-4,TRBD2,-,15,TRBJ2-4,TGTGCCAGCAGCTTGGGCCTAGCGGGCCCCACCATTCAGCACTTC,CASSLGLAGPTIQHF
TRBV7-9,-,-,15,TRBJ2-2,TGTGCCAGCAGCAAGGGACTTGGTGAAACCGGGGAGCTGTTTTTT,CASSKGLGETGELFF
TRBV5-1,-,-,13,TRBJ1-1,TGCGCCAGCACCCCGCAGGGAGGGACTGAAGCTTTCTTT,CASTPQGGTEAFF
TRBV12-5,-,-,16,TRBJ2-7,TGTGCTAGTGGTTTGACCACTAGCACGTTGGTCGACGAGCAGTACTTC,CASGLTTSTLVDEQYF
TRBV20-1,-,few,11,TRBJ2-1,TGCAGTGCTTTTCGGTACAATGAGCAGTTCTTC,CSAFRYNEQFF
TRBV28,TRBD1,-,15,TRBJ2-7,TGTGCCAGCAGTTTAGCCCAGGTGGACAGGGCCGAGCAGTACTTC,CASSLAQVDRAEQYF
TRBV5-1,-,-,16,TRBJ2-4,TGCGCCAGCAGCTTGGGAGCAGGGTTAGTGGAAAACATTCAGTACTTC,CASSLGAGLVENIQYF
TRBV7-6,TRBD2,-,18,TRBJ2-1,TGTGCCAGCAGCTTATTGGCTATGAGCGGGAGGGCGTACAATGAGCAGTTCTTC,CASSLLAMSGRAYNEQFF
TRBV27,-,once,13,TRBJ1-1,TGTGCCAGCAGTTATGGGGGCCAGGCTGAAGCTTTCTTT,CASSYGGQAEAFF
TRBV5-1,TRBD2,-,17,TRBJ2-1,TGCGCCAGCACCCAAGGGAGGGGAGAGGGCTCGGTCAATGAGCAGTTCTTC,CASTQGRGEGSVNEQFF
TRBV28,-,-,18,TRBJ1-2,TGTGCCAGCACCGGCGGGGTCGGTGTACTCCTCCGAGTCTATGGCTACACCTTC,CASTGGVGVLLRVYGYTF
TRBV30,TRBD1,few,16,TRBJ2-4,TGTGCCTGGAGTCCAGGACAGGGTGGGGCCAAAAACATTCAGTACTTC,CAWSPGQGGAKNIQYF
TRBV30,TRBD1,-,13,TRBJ1-5,TGTGCCTGGGGACAGGGGGCCAGTCAGCCCCAGCATTTT,CAWGQGASQPQHF
TRBV4-1,-,-,15,TRBJ1-1,TGCGCCAGCAGCCCTAACGAGCTGTCGAACACTGAAGCTTTCTTT,CASSPNELSNTEAFF
TRBV19,-,few,15,TRBJ2-7,TGTGCCAGTACCCCGCCGGGCCGAGGGTCTTACGAGCAGTACTTC,CASTPPGRGSYEQYF